This entry lists 27 T cell receptor beta chains sequenced from one sample in a study of blood T cells in healthy people across ages. The use of a sample-barcoded 5' primer and a J-beta primer mix characterized a second PCR of roughly 7 to 12 cycles. A single record per CDR3 protein comes from TCRdb applying MiXCR to the 5' RACE reads. The profile covers 800,000 to 950,000 distinct CDR3 sequences, with 25% to 30% appearing a single time and about 10% taken by the ten largest. The sample was also linked to a second study, of T cells of mothers and their children.

Sequences were obtained from blood. These TCRs come from a woman between 40 and 55 years old in good health.

The V and J genes are TRBV28 and TRBJ1-1; the D is unclear. This CDR3 is built from 15 residues. Germline CDR1 is MDHEN and CDR2 is SYDVKM. Trimming removed 7 bases from V and 6 bases from J, with 21 bases in between. The CDR3 sequence: CASKEGGLVAAEAFF. The CDR3, as DNA: TGTGCCAGCAAAGAGGGTGGTTTGGTTGCCGCTGAAGCTTTCTTT.

Concerning this clonotype itself: With a much larger clone just one base away, this may be a read error. The rearrangement uses TRBV2 and TRBJ2-3; TRBD2 aligns across 7 bases. This CDR3 comprises 16 residues. Germline V gene data show CDR1 as SNHLY and CDR2 as FYNNEI. CDR3 amino acids: CASSVEAGPSTDAQYF. CDR3 bases: TGTGCCAGCAGTGTGGAAGCGGGACCTAGCACAGATGCGCAGTATTTT.

The sample holds one count of this clonotype. This may arise from a read error, as a much more abundant clone is one base away. The V call is TRBV4-2, the J call TRBJ1-2; 10 nucleotides match TRBD1. The CDR3 runs 12 residues. Trimming took 8 bases from V and 8 from J; bases not matched to a gene: 5. Germline V gene sequence: CDR1 LGHNA, CDR2 YNFKEQ. The DNA of the CDR3 is TGTGCCAGCGGACAGGGGGGAATAGGCTACACCTTC. Amino acid sequence: CASGQGGIGYTF.

This clonotype was seen a few times. The junction departs from germline at one end; a sequencing error may be responsible. The chain joins TRBV3-1 to TRBJ2-5; TRBD1 agrees at 10 bases. The CDR3 runs 16 residues. The germline gives CDR1 LGHDT, CDR2 YNNKEL (reference sequence). The CDR3: CAGSQRDRGAQETQYF. The CDR3, as DNA: TGTGCCGGCAGCCAACGGGACAGGGGAGCACAAGAGACCCAGTACTTC.

This chain uses TRBV12-3 or TRBV12-4 with TRBJ2-1; TRBD1 agrees at 8 bases. The junction had 12 bases not matched to a gene; V was cut back by 5 bases and J by 6 bases. This CDR3 has 16 amino acids. The CDR3 sequence: CASSAPRGLRRNEQFF. In DNA form, the CDR3 reads TGTGCCAGCAGTGCCCCCAGGGGGCTACGCCGCAATGAGCAGTTCTTC.

The chain joins TRBV28 to TRBJ2-2; TRBD1 matches 10 bases. Trimming at V came to 6 bases and at J to 7 bases, leaving 11 bases not matched to a gene. There are 16 residues in the CDR3. Per the germline V gene, CDR1 is MDHEN and CDR2 is SYDVKM. The CDR3 bases are TGTGCCAGCAGACGGGACAGGGGAAATTTAGGCGGGGAGCTGTTTTTT. It encodes CASRRDRGNLGGELFF. Full variable domain (outside the CDR3, taken from reference TRBV28 and TRBJ2-2): DVKVTQSSRYLVKRTGEKVFLECVQDMDHENMFWYRQDPGLGLRLIYFSYDVKMKEKGDIPEGYSVSREKKERFSLILESASTNQTSMYLCASRRDRGNLGGELFFGEGSRLTVL.

This clonotype was seen just once. It is likely a read error, because the conserved phenylalanine at the end of the CDR3 is missing. The CDR3 is CATSRDTMRGSHEQFS. The CDR3 coding sequence is TGTGCCACCAGCAGAGATACAATGAGGGGGAGCCATGAGCAGTTCTCC. This chain uses TRBV15 with TRBJ2-1, with D possibly being TRBD1 (6 bases). Deletions cut 0 bases from V and 8 bases from J, with 17 bases between. CDR1 LNHNV and CDR2 YYDKDF come from the germline V gene (reference sequence). There are 16 residues in the CDR3.

The chain couples TRBV28 to TRBJ2-7; a possible D gene is TRBD1 (5 bases). V shed 2 bases and J shed 1 base, with 15 bases lying between them. Germline-derived CDR1 and CDR2 are MDHEN and SYDVKM. The CDR3 runs 16 residues. The CDR3 coding sequence is TGTGCCAGCAGTTTAATTGGCAGGGATTTTTCCTACGAGCAGTACTTC. It encodes CASSLIGRDFSYEQYF.

The J gene is TRBJ1-1, the V gene TRBV7-2, with TRBD1 identical over 7 bases. Germline values: CDR1 SGHTA, CDR2 FQGNSA. The junction had 3 bases not matched to a gene; V was cut back by 1 base and J by 4 bases. This CDR3 is built from 14 residues. The CDR3 loop reads CASSLGRGPTEAFF. The CDR3 DNA sequence: TGTGCCAGCAGCTTAGGGAGGGGGCCCACTGAAGCTTTCTTT. Full variable domain (remainder filled in from reference TRBV7-2 and TRBJ1-1): GAGVSQSPSNKVTEKGKDVELRCDPISGHTALYWYRQSLGQGLEFLIYFQGNSAPDKSGLPSDRFSAERTGGSVSTLTIQRTQQEDSAVYLCASSLGRGPTEAFFGQGTRLTVV.

This clonotype appeared a few times. The chain has TRBV11-2 and TRBJ2-5; 9 positions agree with TRBD1. V was pared by 5 bases and J by 3 bases, with 4 bases of the junction left unmatched. Germline CDR1 SGHAT, CDR2 FQNNGV. There are 14 residues in the CDR3. The CDR3 region is CASSPGTGKETQYF. In nucleotides, the CDR3 is TGTGCCAGCAGCCCAGGGACAGGGAAAGAGACCCAGTACTTC.

This clonotype was detected a few times. The J gene is TRBJ1-5, the V gene TRBV7-2, with a tentative D call TRBD1 (6 bases). There are 16 residues in the CDR3. V shed 2 bases and J shed 1 base, with 12 bases lying between them. Germline V CDR1 and CDR2: SGHTA, FQGNSA. CDR3 nucleotides: TGTGCCAGCAGCTTAATTGCGAGGGGGAGCAATCAGCCCCAGCATTTT. This translates into CASSLIARGSNQPQHF.

This clonotype has ten or more counts. V usage is TRBV5-5 and J usage is TRBJ1-6; no clear D. Germline CDR1 reads SGHKS; CDR2 reads YYEKEE (reference sequence). The CDR3 is 14 residues long. V gave up 4 bases and J gave up 5 bases, with 10 bases separating them. The CDR3 nucleotides read TGTGCCAGCAGCCGGCCGCCTGATAATTCACCCCTCCACTTT. Translated, it gives CASSRPPDNSPLHF.

Points on this clonotype: The junction departs from germline at one end; a sequencing error may be responsible. This chain uses TRBV2 with TRBJ2-7; a possible D gene is TRBD2 (5 bases). CDR1 is SNHLY, CDR2 FYNNEI, per germline. CDR3 length: 14 amino acids. The CDR3 region is CASSQRESSYEQYF. CDR3 DNA sequence: TGCGCCAGCAGTCAGAGGGAGTCATCTTACGAGCAGTACTTC.

This clonotype was counted at least ten times. The V gene is TRBV5-1, the J gene TRBJ2-5; the match to TRBD2 covers 11 bases. The CDR3 covers 17 residues. Unmatched junction bases numbered 6, after V lost 1 base and J lost 1 base. Per the germline V gene, CDR1 is SGHRS and CDR2 is YFSETQ. This CDR3 reads CASSLSLAGGPQETQYF. The CDR3 DNA sequence: TGCGCCAGCAGCTTGAGTCTAGCGGGGGGCCCCCAAGAGACCCAGTACTTC.

This chain uses TRBV5-1 with TRBJ1-2; no firm D call. This CDR3 has 13 amino acids. Per the germline V gene, CDR1 is SGHRS and CDR2 is YFSETQ. V was trimmed by 5 bases and J by 3 bases, leaving 11 bases between them. Here the CDR3 reads CASRDRPYYGYTF. In DNA, the CDR3 is TGCGCCAGCAGAGACCGACCCTACTATGGCTACACCTTC.

This rearrangement joins TRBV7-8 to TRBJ2-7; possibly TRBD2 for D (6 bases). The CDR3 has 16 amino acids. The ends were cut back, 6 bases at V and 4 bases at J, with 22 bases in the middle. Germline V gene data show CDR1 as SGHVS and CDR2 as FQNEAQ. The CDR3 DNA reads TGTGCCAGCAGACCACGGGGGACGGGGGTTGGTTACGAGCAGTACTTC. This encodes CASRPRGTGVGYEQYF.

This rearrangement joins TRBV29-1 to TRBJ2-7, with TRBD2 as a possible D gene (5 bases). V lost 4 bases to trimming and J lost 0 bases, with 13 bases between them. CDR1 is SQVTM, CDR2 ANQGSEA, per germline. This CDR3 region has 14 residues. The CDR3 DNA reads as TGCAGCGTTGTCCAGCAAGGGAGCTCCTACGAGCAGTACTTC. Its translation: CSVVQQGSSYEQYF.

This sequence joins TRBV25-1 and TRBJ1-1; D ambiguous. The CDR3 has 11 amino acids. Germline loops: CDR1 MGHDK, CDR2 SYGVNS. The V and J ends lost 6 bases and 7 bases respectively, with 9 bases between them. CDR3 loop: CASSYPNEAFF. The CDR3 nucleotides read TGTGCCAGCAGCTACCCTAATGAAGCTTTCTTT.

Only a few counts were recorded for this clonotype. The chain links TRBV5-5 to TRBJ2-7; 7 positions match TRBD1. The CDR3 has 15 residues. V dropped 3 bases and J dropped 3; count of bases not matched to a gene: 9. CDR1 and CDR2 from the germline V gene are SGHKS and YYEKEE (reference sequence). CDR3 residues: CASSSNPGQSYEQYF. CDR3 in DNA: TGTGCCAGCAGCTCAAACCCGGGACAGAGCTACGAGCAGTACTTC.

Turning to this clonotype: One base away lies a much larger clone, so this may be a sequencing read error. The V gene is TRBV11-2, the J gene TRBJ1-2; D may be TRBD1 (5 bases). Trimming took off 3 bases at V and 8 bases at J, with 16 bases between the two ends. Per the germline V gene, CDR1 is SGHAT and CDR2 is FQNNGV. CDR3 length: 14 amino acids. CDR3 nucleotides: TGTGCCAGCAGCTTGGGACCCGGGGCAACCGGCTACACCTTC. It encodes CASSLGPGATGYTF.

This clonotype has ten or more counts. The J gene is TRBJ1-2, the V gene TRBV5-1; no reliable D call. The CDR3 consists of 12 residues. The V and J ends lost 4 bases and 2 bases respectively, with 6 bases between them. Germline V gives CDR1 SGHRS, CDR2 YFSETQ. CDR3 nucleotide sequence: TGCGCCAGCAGCCAACAGAACTATGGCTACACCTTC. Its protein product is CASSQQNYGYTF.

Many counts were recorded for this clonotype. The CDR3 sequence: CASSFSRDGQETQYF. For the CDR3, the DNA is TGTGCCAGCAGTTTCTCCAGGGACGGCCAAGAGACCCAGTACTTC. This sequence joins TRBV12-3 or TRBV12-4 and TRBJ2-5; perhaps D is TRBD1 or TRBD2 (5 bases each). The CDR3 length is 15 residues. The V end lost 3 bases, the J end lost 1 base, and 12 bases lay between the germline ends.

The rearrangement uses TRBV29-1 and TRBJ2-3, with 8 bases matching TRBD2. J was trimmed by 14 bases and V by 7 bases; bases with no gene match: 8. CDR1 is SQVTM and CDR2 is ANQGSEA in the germline V gene. The length of the CDR3 is 10 residues. The CDR3 loop is CSGMASGRYF. CDR3 DNA: TGCAGCGGTATGGCTAGCGGGCGGTATTTT.

In this sample, this clonotype turned up a few times. V usage is TRBV5-1 and J usage is TRBJ2-1; D assignment may be TRBD1 or TRBD2 (5 bases each). Germline lookup yields CDR1 SGHRS and CDR2 YFSETQ. V was cut by 5 bases and J by 9 bases, with 15 bases left in between. The CDR3 is 13 residues long. CDR3 DNA sequence: TGCGCCAGCAGTAACAGGCAGGGAGTTGAGCAGTTCTTC. This gives the protein CASSNRQGVEQFF. Together with reference TRBV5-1 and TRBJ2-1, the CDR3 gives the full variable domain: KAGVTQTPRYLIKTRGQQVTLSCSPISGHRSVSWYQQTPGQGLQFLFEYFSETQRNKGNFPGRFSGRQFSNSRSEMNVSTLELGDSALYLCASSNRQGVEQFFGPGTRLTVL.

This clonotype was seen a handful of times. This chain links TRBV29-1 with TRBJ1-5, with TRBD1 as a possible D gene (5 bases). The V gene's germline CDR1 is SQVTM and CDR2 ANQGSEA. This CDR3 has 14 residues. The V end lost 4 bases, the J end lost 0 bases, and 10 bases lay between the germline ends. The CDR3 bases are TGCAGCGTTGTGGTGGGGGATAGCAATCAGCCCCAGCATTTT. Encoded protein: CSVVVGDSNQPQHF.

The CDR3 nucleotides are TGTGCCAGCAGTTACTCCTTTGCTAACACTGAAGCTTTCTTT. Its translation: CASSYSFANTEAFF. The chain links TRBV6-5 to TRBJ1-1; D uncertain. This CDR3 spans 14 amino acids. V shed 0 bases and J shed 2 bases, with 7 bases lying between them. Germline CDR1 MNHEY, CDR2 SVGAGI.

This clonotype was detected only a few times. The chain employs TRBV7-2 and TRBJ2-1; possibly TRBD1 for D (5 bases). The V and J ends lost 6 bases and 12 bases respectively, with 21 bases between them. The CDR3 contains 14 residues. Germline V gives CDR1 SGHTA, CDR2 FQGNSA. The CDR3, as DNA: TGTGCCAGCAGACGAACCTCAGGGTCAGGTGGGCAGTTCTTC. It encodes CASRRTSGSGGQFF.